One and the same sample provided the 6 T cell receptor beta chains below, sequenced in a study of type 1 regulatory T cells (dated by TCRdb to about 2021). Sequenced using an Illumina MiSeq. The public sequencing data were trimmed at Q25 with fastp and processed into clonotypes with MiXCR by TCRdb, which kept only in-frame beta chains. Rows with a matching CDR3 protein are joined into one entry that keeps the most common DNA and genes. Present in this sample are about 62,000 distinct CDR3 sequences, 62% of which were seen just once. Less than 2% of the sample is taken by the ten largest. No antigen has been assigned to these receptors. Input material: cultured non-Tr1 T cells, either the whole culture or a sorted T cell fraction (not recorded which). What this sample's cell subset or site label stands for: non-Tr1 population from the T-allo10 product. The source is a human donor in good health.

This clonotype was seen a few times. The chain carries TRBV7-3 and TRBJ2-3; D assignment may be TRBD1 or TRBD2 (5 bases each). The germline V and J ends were trimmed by 2 bases and 2 bases, with 8 bases remaining between them. Germline V lookup: CDR1 SGHTA, CDR2 FQGTGA. The CDR3 is made up of 14 amino acids. CDR3 in amino acids: CASSLLGPTDTQYF. The CDR3 coding sequence is TGTGCCAGCAGCTTATTGGGACCCACAGATACGCAGTATTTT. Looking up the rest from reference TRBV7-3 and TRBJ2-3 gives the full variable domain: GAGVSQTPSNKVTEKGKYVELRCDPISGHTALYWYRQSLGQGPEFLIYFQGTGAADDSGLPNDRFFAVRPEGSVSTLKIQRTERGDSAVYLCASSLLGPTDTQYFGPGTRLTVL.

This sequence joins TRBV5-1 and TRBJ2-1; unclear D gene. The germline CDR1 and CDR2 sequences are SGHRS and YFSETQ. This CDR3 has 12 amino acids. V lost 0 bases to trimming and J lost 6 bases, with 4 bases between them. CDR3 in DNA: TGCGCCAGCAGCTTGGGGCTCAATGAGCAGTTCTTC. Amino acids: CASSLGLNEQFF.

DNA of the CDR3: TGTGCCAGCAGGCCGGGACAGGGACGTAAGAATCAGCCCCAGCATTTT. Encoded protein: CASRPGQGRKNQPQHF. The rearrangement joins TRBV27 to TRBJ1-5; 9 nucleotides match TRBD1. This CDR3 has 16 amino acids. Germline V gene data show CDR1 as MNHEY and CDR2 as SMNVEV (reference sequence). V shed 6 bases, J shed 4 bases, and the junction held 10 bases outside the gene matches.

Points on this clonotype: The junction departs from the called germline gene at one end, perhaps through a read error. This chain joins TRBV20-1 and TRBJ2-5; a weak D match, TRBD1 (6 bases). In germline, CDR1 is DFQATT, CDR2 SNEGSKA (reference sequence). The CDR3 is 16 residues long. The CDR3 nucleotides read TGCAGTACTAGGCCTGATTGGCCACAGGGTAGGGAGACCCAGTACTTC. Translating it yields CSTRPDWPQGRETQYF.

In this sample, this clonotype turned up a few times. The chain couples TRBV14 to TRBJ1-1, with TRBD1 as a possible D gene (6 bases). The V and J ends lost 2 bases and 10 bases respectively, with 11 bases between them. The CDR3 covers 12 residues. CDR1 is SGHDN and CDR2 is FVKESK in the germline V gene. As DNA, the CDR3 is TGTGCCAGCAGCCAACGGGGAGGGGGAGCTTTCTTT. Amino acid sequence: CASSQRGGGAFF.

The chain recombines TRBV5-4 with TRBJ2-2; 8 bases are a match to TRBD2. Germline V gene data show CDR1 as SGHNT and CDR2 as YYREEE (reference sequence). The CDR3 contains 17 residues. The V and J ends lost 4 bases and 5 bases, in that order; junction bases with no gene match: 13. The DNA for the CDR3 is TGTGCCAGCAGCAGTCTTTTAAGCGGGAGTTATACCGGGGAGCTGTTTTTT. Protein sequence: CASSSLLSGSYTGELFF.